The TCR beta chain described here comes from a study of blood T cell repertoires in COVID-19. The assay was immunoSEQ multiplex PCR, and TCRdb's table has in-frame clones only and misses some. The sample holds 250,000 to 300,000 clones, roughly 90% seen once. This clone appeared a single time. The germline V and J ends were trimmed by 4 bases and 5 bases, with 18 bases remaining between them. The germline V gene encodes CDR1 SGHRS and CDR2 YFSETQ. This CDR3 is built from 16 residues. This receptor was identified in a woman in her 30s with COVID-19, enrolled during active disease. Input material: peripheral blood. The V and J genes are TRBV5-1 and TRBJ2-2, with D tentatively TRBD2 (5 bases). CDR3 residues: CASSQRGEGWTGELFF. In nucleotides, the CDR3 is TGCGCCAGCAGCCAGAGAGGCGAGGGTTGGACCGGGGAGCTGTTTTTT.